Each of the 23 T cell receptor beta chains below was sequenced from the same sample in a study of blood T cell repertoires in COVID-19. Method: immunoSEQ multiplex PCR; TCRdb's copy keeps in-frame clones and lacks some. The table records 250,000 to 350,000 clones, around 89% of them present only once. The sample consisted of peripheral blood. The origin of the receptors is a woman aged 55 to 70 with acute or convalescent COVID-19.

This rearrangement joins TRBV7-8 to TRBJ1-2, with TRBD1 matching over 8 bases. The trim removed 4 bases at V and 8 bases at J, leaving 6 bases unmatched. The length of the CDR3 is 13 residues. The germline CDR1 and CDR2 sequences are SGHVS and FQNEAQ. The CDR3 bases are TGTGCCAGCAGCTCTCTGACAGGGGAGGGCTACACCTTC. It translates to CASSSLTGEGYTF. Complete variable domain (other parts from reference TRBV7-8 and TRBJ1-2): GAGVSQSPRYKVAKRGQDVALRCDPISGHVSLFWYQQALGQGPEFLTYFQNEAQLDKSGLPSDRFFAERPEGSVSTLKIQRTQQEDSAVYLCASSSLTGEGYTFGSGTRLTVV.

The rearrangement links TRBV4-2 to TRBJ2-2, with TRBD2 matching 13 bases. In germline, CDR1 is LGHNA, CDR2 YNFKEQ. This CDR3 is built from 17 residues. The trim removed 2 bases at V and 4 bases at J, leaving 4 bases unmatched. CDR3: CASSQRLAGGGTGELFF. DNA of the CDR3: TGTGCCAGCAGCCAACGACTAGCGGGAGGAGGCACCGGGGAGCTGTTTTTT.

The V and J genes are TRBV24-1 and TRBJ2-1; 9 nucleotides line up with TRBD1. Germline V gene sequence: CDR1 KGHDR, CDR2 SFDVKD. The CDR3 sequence is 17 residues long. J gave up 4 bases and V 3 bases, and 9 bases lay outside the gene matches. CDR3 region: CATSDATRTGVYNEQFF. Here the CDR3 DNA reads TGTGCCACCAGTGATGCTACCCGGACAGGGGTGTACAATGAGCAGTTCTTC.

The chain joins TRBV5-1 to TRBJ2-3; 12 bases line up with TRBD1. V lost 5 bases to trimming and J lost 4 bases; unmatched junction nucleotides: 5. This CDR3 is built from 15 residues. The germline V gene encodes CDR1 SGHRS and CDR2 YFSETQ. The CDR3, as DNA: TGCGCCAGCAGGCCGGGACAGGGGGCGGCAGATACGCAGTATTTT. This sequence encodes CASRPGQGAADTQYF.

This clone appeared once. This chain connects TRBV19 to TRBJ1-5; 8 bases match TRBD1. The CDR3 spans 16 residues. The germline V gene encodes CDR1 LNHDA and CDR2 SQIVND (reference sequence). The trim removed 6 bases at V and 6 bases at J, leaving 13 bases unmatched. The CDR3 region is CASSVLTGGGSQPQHF. DNA of the CDR3: TGTGCCAGTAGCGTTTTAACAGGGGGTGGGAGTCAGCCCCAGCATTTT. Using reference TRBV19 and TRBJ1-5 for the parts outside the CDR3, the full variable domain is DGGITQSPKYLFRKEGQNVTLSCEQNLNHDAMYWYRQDPGQGLRLIYYSQIVNDFQKGDIAEGYSVSREKKESFPLTVTSAQKNPTAFYLCASSVLTGGGSQPQHFGDGTRLSIL.

The chain uses TRBV5-6 and TRBJ1-5; tentatively, D is TRBD1 (6 bases). The V gene's germline CDR1 is SGHDT and CDR2 YYEEEE. Deletions cut 3 bases from V and 3 bases from J, with 19 bases between. The CDR3 contains 17 residues. In DNA, the CDR3 is TGTGCCAGCAGCTCTCGAAGATCCGGGACATCCAATCAGCCCCAGCATTTT. Translation: CASSSRRSGTSNQPQHF.

CDR3 sequence (DNA): TGTGCCAGCTTTCGGGCGGGCGGCTTCATGAACACTGAAGCTTTCTTT. Encoded protein: CASFRAGGFMNTEAFF. The V and J genes are TRBV28 and TRBJ1-1; D unresolved. The V gene lost 8 bases and the J gene lost 0 bases, with 19 bases spanning the gap. The V gene's germline CDR1 is MDHEN and CDR2 SYDVKM. The CDR3 loop spans 16 amino acids.

A single count supports this clone. The CDR3 DNA is TGTGCCAGCAGTCGGGGACAGGCCCAATATAGCAATCAGCCCCAGCATTTT. Amino acid sequence: CASSRGQAQYSNQPQHF. V is TRBV6-2 or TRBV6-3 and J is TRBJ1-5, with 8 nucleotides matching TRBD1. The germline V gene encodes CDR1 MNHEY and CDR2 SVGEGT. Germline trimming cut 5 bases from V and 0 bases from J; bases unmatched to any gene: 9. This CDR3 is 17 amino acids long.

This clone was counted only a few times. The identical CDR3 is also encoded by other nucleotide sequences in the sample. The DNA of the CDR3 is TGTGCCATCAGTCGGCAGGGTGACTATGGCTACACCTTC. This translates into CAISRQGDYGYTF. This chain links TRBV10-3 with TRBJ1-2; the D gene is possibly TRBD1 (5 bases). V was cut by 5 bases and J by 3 bases, with 10 bases left in between. The CDR3 runs to 13 residues. Germline V gene lookup returns CDR1 ENHRY and CDR2 SYGVKD.

The chain joins TRBV14 to TRBJ2-1; D might be TRBD2 (6 bases). Germline V lookup: CDR1 SGHDN, CDR2 FVKESK. CDR3 length equals 12 residues. V was clipped by 3 bases and J by 13 bases, with 13 bases between them. CDR3 DNA sequence: TGTGCCAGCAGCCAGGCGGGACTCCTACAGTTCTTC. Protein: CASSQAGLLQFF.

This chain uses TRBV29-1 with TRBJ1-1; 7 bases are a match to TRBD1. This CDR3 has 13 residues. Germline loops: CDR1 SQVTM, CDR2 ANQGSEA. The trim removed 7 bases at V and 8 bases at J, leaving 13 bases unmatched. CDR3 amino acids: CSGQGTAGAEAFF. In DNA form, the CDR3 reads TGCAGCGGACAAGGGACAGCCGGTGCGGAAGCTTTCTTT.

The V and J genes are TRBV30 and TRBJ2-2; D remains ambiguous. V gave up 2 bases and J gave up 7 bases, with 11 bases separating them. Germline CDR1 is GTSNPN and CDR2 is SVGIG (reference sequence). This CDR3 comprises 13 residues. The DNA for the CDR3 is TGTGCCTGGAGTCTCGGTCGAGGCGGGGAGCTGTTTTTT. This sequence encodes CAWSLGRGGELFF.

The chain links TRBV2 to TRBJ1-1, with D maybe TRBD1 (6 bases). V was pared by 5 bases and J by 2 bases, with 9 bases between. The CDR3 spans 13 residues. Germline V gene lookup returns CDR1 SNHLY and CDR2 FYNNEI. CDR3: CASSPRGNTEAFF. In nucleotides, the CDR3 is TGTGCCAGCAGTCCCAGGGGTAACACTGAAGCTTTCTTT.

Details on this clone: Other DNA sequences from this sample encode an identical CDR3 as well. The rearrangement joins TRBV28 to TRBJ1-2, with D hard to call. The germline V and J ends were trimmed by 2 bases and 4 bases, with 11 bases remaining between them. The CDR3 runs 14 residues. Germline loops: CDR1 MDHEN, CDR2 SYDVKM. The chain's CDR3 is CASSLGAEIYGYTF. In DNA form, the CDR3 reads TGTGCCAGCAGTTTAGGTGCGGAAATCTATGGCTACACCTTC.

The chain combines TRBV21-1 with TRBJ2-5; TRBD2 is the table's D call, not checked against the DNA. TRBV21-1 is classified as a pseudogene. The CDR3 spans 20 residues. The CDR3 DNA reads as TGTGCCAGCAGCTCTCTATGGACTAGCGGGAGGGCTAGAAGGTGGGAGACCCAGTACTTC. This gives the protein CASSSLWTSGRARRWETQYF.

This rearrangement joins TRBV2 to TRBJ2-2; 11 bases align to TRBD1. V shed 7 bases, J shed 4 bases, and the junction held 2 bases outside the gene matches. The CDR3 contains 14 residues. CDR1 is SNHLY and CDR2 is FYNNEI in the germline V gene. This CDR3 is CASKGQGGTGELFF. The CDR3 DNA sequence: TGTGCCAGCAAGGGACAGGGGGGCACCGGGGAGCTGTTTTTT.

The chain combines TRBV2 with TRBJ1-5, with D possibly being TRBD1 (6 bases). This CDR3 has 14 amino acids. Germline V gene lookup returns CDR1 SNHLY and CDR2 FYNNEI. Trimming removed 6 bases from V and 6 bases from J, with 15 bases in between. This CDR3 reads CASSEDSFFQPQHF. The CDR3 DNA reads TGTGCCAGCAGCGAGGACAGCTTTTTTCAGCCCCAGCATTTT. The full variable domain, its missing parts supplied by reference TRBV2 and TRBJ1-5, is EPEVTQTPSHQVTQMGQEVILRCVPISNHLYFYWYRQILGQKVEFLVSFYNNEISEKSEIFDDQFSVERPDGSNFTLKIRSTKLEDSAMYFCASSEDSFFQPQHFGDGTRLSIL.

This clone was recorded once. CDR3 sequence reads: CASSGTGGGGYTF. The CDR3 DNA sequence: TGTGCCAGCAGCGGGACAGGGGGCGGTGGCTACACCTTC. This sequence joins TRBV6-4 and TRBJ1-2; 12 bases align to TRBD1. V shed 6 bases, J shed 7 bases, and the junction held 3 bases outside the gene matches. Germline V gene lookup returns CDR1 MRHNA and CDR2 SNTAGT. The CDR3 runs to 13 residues.

This clone occurred once. The chain carries TRBV4-3 and TRBJ1-1; 9 bases are shared with TRBD1. Trimming cost V 0 bases and J 11 bases; bases outside gene matches: 7. Germline CDR1 is LGHNA and CDR2 is YSLEER. The CDR3 has 14 residues. The CDR3 loop reads CASSQESWDREAFF. The DNA of the CDR3 is TGCGCCAGCAGCCAAGAAAGCTGGGACAGGGAGGCTTTCTTT.

This chain connects TRBV5-1 to TRBJ1-1; TRBD1 matches 9 bases. V shed 4 bases, J shed 8 bases, and the junction held 9 bases outside the gene matches. Germline V lookup: CDR1 SGHRS, CDR2 YFSETQ. The CDR3 runs to 14 residues. The CDR3 DNA reads as TGCGCCAGCAGCCAGCCGGGACAGGGCTACGAAGCTTTCTTT. Protein: CASSQPGQGYEAFF.

This chain joins TRBV5-1 and TRBJ2-1; 9 positions match TRBD2. The CDR3 consists of 15 residues. The germline CDR1 and CDR2 sequences are SGHRS and YFSETQ. Unmatched junction bases numbered 3, after V lost 0 bases and J lost 5 bases. The CDR3 loop is CASSLAASGNNEQFF. The CDR3 region has the DNA TGCGCCAGCAGCTTGGCGGCTAGCGGGAACAATGAGCAGTTCTTC. Drawing the rest from reference TRBV5-1 and TRBJ2-1, the complete variable domain is KAGVTQTPRYLIKTRGQQVTLSCSPISGHRSVSWYQQTPGQGLQFLFEYFSETQRNKGNFPGRFSGRQFSNSRSEMNVSTLELGDSALYLCASSLAASGNNEQFFGPGTRLTVL.

The chain employs TRBV2 and TRBJ2-7; 8 bases agree with TRBD1. Per germline, CDR1 SNHLY and CDR2 FYNNEI. Losses at the gene ends were 6 bases for V and 3 bases for J; bases not matched to a gene: 7. The CDR3 has 14 residues. CDR3 in DNA: TGTGCCAGCAGAGGACAGGGCATAGGCTACGAGCAGTACTTC. As protein: CASRGQGIGYEQYF.

This clone was seen ten or more times. The chain employs TRBV19 and TRBJ2-7; perhaps TRBD1 as D (6 bases). From germline, CDR1 is LNHDA and CDR2 SQIVND (reference sequence). Trimming took off 2 bases at V and 1 base at J, with 9 bases between the two ends. The CDR3 runs to 14 residues. The CDR3 coding sequence is TGTGCCAGTAGTATAAGTGGACAGTCCTACGAGCAGTACTTC. Translating it yields CASSISGQSYEQYF.